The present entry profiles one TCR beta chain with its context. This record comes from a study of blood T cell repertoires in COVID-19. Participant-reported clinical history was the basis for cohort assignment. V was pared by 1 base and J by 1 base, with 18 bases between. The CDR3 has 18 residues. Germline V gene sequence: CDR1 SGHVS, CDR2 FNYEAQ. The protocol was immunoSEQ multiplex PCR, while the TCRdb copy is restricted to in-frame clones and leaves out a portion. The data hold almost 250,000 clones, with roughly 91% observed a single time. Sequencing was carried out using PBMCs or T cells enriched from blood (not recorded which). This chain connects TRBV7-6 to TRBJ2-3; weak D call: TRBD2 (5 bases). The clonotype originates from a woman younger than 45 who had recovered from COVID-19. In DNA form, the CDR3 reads TGTGCCAGCAGCTTAGTTGCCGCCTGGTACGGGGGCACAGATACGCAGTATTTT. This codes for CASSLVAAWYGGTDTQYF.